This is a list of T cell receptor beta chains from one sample in a study of blood T cell repertoires in COVID-19. The protocol was immunoSEQ multiplex PCR, while the TCRdb copy is restricted to in-frame clones and leaves out a portion. The sample consists of a few hundred thousand clones, 88% of them appearing once. Specimen: PBMCs or T cells enriched from blood (not recorded which). All receptors come from a woman between 18 and 29 years old who had recovered from COVID-19. The CDR3 runs from the conserved cysteine through the conserved F or W. The D gene is left open where the match is weak. Clone size is given for some rows only: seen once, a few or many times, or a class if the clone is expanded.

>NA|TRBD1|TRBV28|TRBJ1-1
CASSFYLTGDRNTEAFF
TGTGCCAGCAGTTTCTATTTGACAGGGGACCGGAACACTGAAGCTTTCTTT
>NA|TRBD2|TRBV5-1|TRBJ2-2
CASSPTDGTSVRNGELFF
TGCGCCAGCAGCCCTACCGACGGGACTAGCGTTAGAAACGGGGAGCTGTTTTTT
>NA|TRBD1|TRBV2|TRBJ1-4
CASRGTGEKLFF
TGTGCCAGCAGGGGGACAGGCGAAAAACTGTTTTTT
>NA|NA|TRBV4-2|TRBJ1-1
CASSQDRSTEAFF
TGTGCCAGCAGCCAAGACAGATCCACTGAAGCTTTCTTT
>once|TRBD1|TRBV6-5|TRBJ1-1
CASSPQGVVTEAFF
TGTGCCAGCAGTCCACAGGGGGTTGTCACTGAAGCTTTCTTT
>NA|TRBD1|TRBV6-5|TRBJ1-2
CASSSLTGVNYGYTF
TGTGCCAGCAGCTCTCTGACAGGGGTGAACTATGGCTACACCTTC
>NA|NA|TRBV6-5|TRBJ1-1
CASSLEGEGTEAFF
TGTGCCAGCAGCTTAGAAGGGGAGGGGACTGAAGCTTTCTTT
>NA|NA|TRBV9|TRBJ2-7
CASSERGTVNYEQYF
TGTGCCAGCAGCGAGCGCGGGACAGTTAACTACGAGCAGTACTTC
>NA|NA|TRBV12-5|TRBJ2-5
CASGSLATAKETQYF
TGTGCTAGTGGCTCGTTGGCCACAGCCAAAGAGACCCAGTACTTC
>NA|NA|TRBV7-6|TRBJ2-3
CASSNPYTDTQYF
TGTGCCAGCAGCAACCCCTACACAGATACGCAGTATTTT
>once|NA|TRBV28|TRBJ2-2
CASSFIRGGTKTGELFF
TGTGCCAGCAGTTTCATAAGGGGTGGGACAAAGACCGGGGAGCTGTTTTTT
>NA|NA|TRBV7-3|TRBJ2-3
CASSPRGARTDTQYF
TGTGCCAGCAGCCCCAGGGGGGCACGCACAGATACGCAGTATTTT
>NA|NA|TRBV18|TRBJ1-3
CASSPPSGNTIYF
TGTGCCAGCTCACCACCTAGTGGAAACACCATATATTTT
>NA|NA|TRBV18|TRBJ1-6
CASSPPRGLGNSPLHF
TGTGCCAGCTCACCCCCGAGGGGACTAGGTAATTCACCCCTCCACTTT
>NA|TRBD1|TRBV6-6|TRBJ1-4
CASSLMGQSDEKLFF
TGTGCCAGCAGTCTAATGGGACAGAGTGATGAAAAACTGTTTTTT
>NA|NA|TRBV5-1|TRBJ1-2
CASSLEGPYYGYTF
TGCGCCAGCAGCTTGGAGGGGCCCTACTATGGCTACACCTTC
>NA|TRBD1|TRBV5-1|TRBJ2-3
CASSLAWTGYTDTQYF
TGCGCCAGCAGCTTGGCCTGGACAGGCTACACAGATACGCAGTATTTT
>NA|NA|TRBV19|TRBJ2-6
CASRTDYGVSGANVLTF
TGTGCCAGTAGGACTGACTATGGAGTTTCTGGGGCCAACGTCCTGACTTTC
>NA|TRBD1|TRBV6-5|TRBJ1-1
CASSRDRASWGEAFF
TGTGCCAGCAGCCGCGACAGGGCCTCATGGGGTGAAGCTTTCTTT
>NA|TRBD2|TRBV10-3|TRBJ2-7
CAISESGGTTYEQYF
TGTGCCATCAGTGAAAGCGGGGGGACAACCTACGAGCAGTACTTC
>NA|TRBD2|TRBV9|TRBJ2-3
CASSWGTNTDTQYF
TGTGCCAGCAGCTGGGGGACTAACACAGATACGCAGTATTTT
>NA|TRBD1|TRBV7-8|TRBJ1-2
CASSPDRAGYTF
TGTGCCAGCAGCCCGGACAGGGCTGGCTACACCTTC
>NA|NA|TRBV6-5|TRBJ1-1
CASSPGRTEAFF
TGTGCCAGCAGTCCTGGGCGAACTGAAGCTTTCTTT
>NA|TRBD2|TRBV4-1|TRBJ2-7
CASSQEGLAGGSSYEQYF
TGCGCCAGCAGCCAAGAGGGACTAGCGGGGGGGAGCTCCTACGAGCAGTACTTC
>NA|TRBD1|TRBV4-1|TRBJ2-7
CASRPQGESREQYF
TGCGCCAGCAGACCCCAGGGGGAGTCGCGCGAGCAGTACTTC